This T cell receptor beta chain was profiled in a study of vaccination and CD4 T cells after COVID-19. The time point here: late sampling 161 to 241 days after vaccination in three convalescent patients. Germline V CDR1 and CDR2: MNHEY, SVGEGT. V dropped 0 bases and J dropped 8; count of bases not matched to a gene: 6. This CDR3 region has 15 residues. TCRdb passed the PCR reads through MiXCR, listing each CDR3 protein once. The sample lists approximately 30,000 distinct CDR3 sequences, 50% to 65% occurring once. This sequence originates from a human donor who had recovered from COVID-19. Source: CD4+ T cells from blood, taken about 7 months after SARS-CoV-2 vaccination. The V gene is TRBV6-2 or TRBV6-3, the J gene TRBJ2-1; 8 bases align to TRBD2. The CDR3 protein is CASSYSAGGVDEQFF. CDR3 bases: TGTGCCAGCAGTTACTCGGCGGGAGGTGTGGATGAGCAGTTCTTC.